This T cell receptor (beta chain) was found in a study of blood T cell repertoires in COVID-19. At the level of the study: From the United States, Italy and Spain came samples of acute and convalescent COVID-19. Sample material is recorded as cDNA or gDNA derived from T cells, B-cell-depleted T cells, or PBMCs.

The germline V gene has CDR1 SGHRS and CDR2 YFSETQ. This CDR3 is 17 amino acids long. V dropped 4 bases and J dropped 7; count of bases not matched to a gene: 8. Followed longitudinally, the Seattle patients had been enrolled during active infection. Per the study methods: How many nucleated cells were present was estimated from reference gene primer amplification. The repertoire was sequenced with immunoSEQ multiplex PCR; TCRdb's copy has only in-frame clones and lacks some. The DNA was the basis for D and trimming; V, J and clone size are from that table. The sample yields roughly 200,000 clones, around 79% seen once.

The source of this sequence is a woman in her thirties or forties with COVID-19, enrolled during active disease. The chain joins TRBV5-1 to TRBJ2-1; 16 bases are a match to TRBD2. Sequences were obtained from peripheral blood. CDR3 protein: CASSLGTSGRASNEQFF. The CDR3 nucleotides read TGCGCCAGCAGCCTAGGGACTAGCGGGAGGGCAAGTAATGAGCAGTTCTTC.